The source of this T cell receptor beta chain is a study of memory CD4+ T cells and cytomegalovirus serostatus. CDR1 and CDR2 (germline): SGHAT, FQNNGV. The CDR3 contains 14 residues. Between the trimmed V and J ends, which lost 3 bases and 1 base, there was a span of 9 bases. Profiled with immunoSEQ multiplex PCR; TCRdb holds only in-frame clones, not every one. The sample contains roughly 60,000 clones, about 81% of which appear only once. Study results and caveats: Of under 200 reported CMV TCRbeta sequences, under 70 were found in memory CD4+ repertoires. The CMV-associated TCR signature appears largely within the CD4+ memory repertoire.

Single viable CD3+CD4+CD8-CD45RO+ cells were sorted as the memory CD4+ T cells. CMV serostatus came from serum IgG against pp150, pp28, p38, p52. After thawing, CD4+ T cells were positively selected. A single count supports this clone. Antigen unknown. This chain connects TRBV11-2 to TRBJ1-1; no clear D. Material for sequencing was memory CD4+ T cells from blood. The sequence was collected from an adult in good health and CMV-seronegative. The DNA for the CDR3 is TGTGCCAGCAGCTTCGACCGCCAGAACACTGAAGCTTTCTTT. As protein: CASSFDRQNTEAFF.